The 25 T cell receptor beta chains given below trace back to one sample, sequenced in a study of breast tumors, draining lymph nodes, adjacent tissues. TCRdb re-called the multiplex PCR reads with MiXCR, one entry per CDR3 protein. The data show about 60,000 distinct CDR3 sequences, 45% to 65% seen once. Sequenced input: breast tumor tissue. Receptors originate from a female donor with breast cancer. Some clones in this sample may be carry-over from other donors' samples.

This clonotype has only a few counts. The J gene is TRBJ2-7, the V gene TRBV20-1, with D possibly called TRBD1 or TRBD2 (5 bases each). Germline V lookup: CDR1 DFQATT, CDR2 SNEGSKA (reference sequence). V was clipped by 6 bases and J by 3 bases, with 12 bases between them. The CDR3 has 12 residues. CDR3 in amino acids: CSALQGVYEQYV. The CDR3 coding sequence is TGCAGTGCCCTCCAGGGAGTCTACGAGCAGTACGTC.

The V and J genes are TRBV24-1 and TRBJ1-5, with 7 bases lining up with TRBD1. This CDR3 contains 16 residues. Germline V gene lookup returns CDR1 KGHDR and CDR2 SFDVKD. J gave up 4 bases and V 2 bases, and 7 bases lay outside the gene matches. The CDR3 DNA follows: TGTGCCACCAGTGATTCCAGACAGGGTAAGAATCAGCCCCAGCATTTT. Protein product: CATSDSRQGKNQPQHF.

This clonotype was detected many times. The rearrangement joins TRBV19 to TRBJ2-1; D is possibly TRBD2 (5 bases). Trimming took off 4 bases at V and 9 bases at J, with 13 bases between the two ends. CDR3 length equals 13 residues. CDR1 and CDR2 (germline): LNHDA, SQIVND (reference sequence). CDR3 nucleotide sequence: TGTGCCAGTAGTACCGGACTTCGGGGTGAGCAGTTCTTC. Its translation: CASSTGLRGEQFF.

The chain carries TRBV5-8 and TRBJ2-3; perhaps TRBD1 as D (6 bases). This CDR3 is built from 15 residues. Germline-derived CDR1 and CDR2 are SGHTS and YDEGEE. V was pared by 2 bases and J by 0 bases, with 10 bases between. The CDR3 sequence: CASSLWGPSTDTQYF. CDR3 nucleotide sequence: TGTGCCAGCAGCTTATGGGGGCCTAGCACAGATACGCAGTATTTT. Drawing the rest from reference TRBV5-8 and TRBJ2-3, the complete variable domain is EAGVTQSPTHLIKTRGQQATLRCSPISGHTSVYWYQQALGLGLQFLLWYDEGEERNRGNFPPRFSGRQFPNYSSELNVNALELEDSALYLCASSLWGPSTDTQYFGPGTRLTVL.

With respect to this clonotype: A much larger clone differs by one base, so this may be a read error. V and J are TRBV7-8 and TRBJ2-7; a weak D match, TRBD2 (5 bases). Per germline, CDR1 SGHVS and CDR2 FQNEAQ. Trimming removed 3 bases at V and 9 bases at J, with 15 bases between. This CDR3 contains 13 residues. As DNA, the CDR3 is TGTGCCAGCAGCTTGGATAGCAAGAGGGTGCAGTACTTC. It is translated as CASSLDSKRVQYF.

This clonotype was counted between two and nine times. In this CDR3 the conserved last residue, phenylalanine or tryptophan, is missing, so a read error is likely. The V and J genes are TRBV9 and TRBJ2-4, with TRBD2 as a possible D gene (5 bases). The germline V gene has CDR1 SGDLS and CDR2 YYNGEE. The length of the CDR3 is 13 residues. The germline V and J ends were trimmed by 3 bases and 11 bases, with 15 bases remaining between them. In DNA, the CDR3 is TGTGCCAGCAGCGGAGAGCGGAGGCTACTTCAGTACTCC. Its protein product is CASSGERRLLQYS.

As DNA, the CDR3 is TGTGCCAGCAGCTACGGGGAAAGCTCCTACAATGAGCAGTTCTTC. Translating gives CASSYGESSYNEQFF. The rearrangement joins TRBV5-5 to TRBJ2-1; D perhaps matches TRBD2 (5 bases). CDR1 is SGHKS and CDR2 is YYEKEE in the germline V gene (reference sequence). The CDR3 covers 15 residues. Trimming left V 3 bases short and J 0 bases short, with 10 bases between.

This chain links TRBV4-3 with TRBJ1-3, with 8 bases fitting TRBD1. Per germline, CDR1 LGHNA and CDR2 YSLEER. The CDR3 consists of 16 residues. Trimming cost V 2 bases and J 8 bases; bases outside gene matches: 11. CDR3: CASSQRTGNYGYTIYF. For the CDR3, the DNA is TGCGCCAGCAGCCAAAGGACAGGGAACTATGGCTACACCATATATTTT.

This clonotype was detected ten times or more. J is TRBJ2-1 and V is TRBV7-3; possibly TRBD2 for D (6 bases). Germline CDR1 reads SGHTA; CDR2 reads FQGTGA. This CDR3 is 15 amino acids long. Trimming pared 6 bases from V and 8 bases from J, leaving 20 bases between. The CDR3 nucleotides are TGTGCCAGCAGGCCTGGGACTCTCCCCTCGGATGAGCAGTTCTTC. Its translation is CASRPGTLPSDEQFF. The whole variable domain, remainder taken from reference TRBV7-3 and TRBJ2-1, is GAGVSQTPSNKVTEKGKYVELRCDPISGHTALYWYRQSLGQGPEFLIYFQGTGAADDSGLPNDRFFAVRPEGSVSTLKIQRTERGDSAVYLCASRPGTLPSDEQFFGPGTRLTVL.

This clonotype occurred many times. The rearrangement links TRBV28 to TRBJ1-5; D not resolved. Per the germline V gene, CDR1 is MDHEN and CDR2 is SYDVKM. The CDR3 runs 15 residues. V was pared by 2 bases and J by 0 bases, with 8 bases between. CDR3 in DNA: TGTGCCAGCAGTTTAGGAGGGTCTAGCAATCAGCCCCAGCATTTT. It encodes CASSLGGSSNQPQHF.

The chain joins TRBV7-2 to TRBJ2-5; D may be TRBD1 (6 bases). The V end lost 7 bases, the J end lost 1 base, and 16 bases lay between the germline ends. The CDR3 has 15 residues. The germline V gene has CDR1 SGHTA and CDR2 FQGNSA. The CDR3, as DNA: TGTGCCAGCACCACAAATGGACAGCGCCAAGAGACCCAGTACTTC. This translates into CASTTNGQRQETQYF.

The V gene is TRBV10-2, the J gene TRBJ1-5; D not resolved. This CDR3 comprises 13 residues. Trimming stripped 3 bases from V and 6 bases from J, with 9 bases between. CDR1 and CDR2 from the germline V gene are WSHSY and SAAADI. The CDR3 DNA is TGCGCCAGCAGTGAAATAGGTAGTCAGCCCCAGCATTTT. Translating it yields CASSEIGSQPQHF.

In its sample, this clonotype was seen a few times. This could be a read error, since a much larger clone is one nucleotide away. V usage is TRBV6-2 or TRBV6-3 and J usage is TRBJ2-3; the D gene is possibly TRBD1 (5 bases). Germline assignment: CDR1 MNHEY and CDR2 SVGEGT. The CDR3 covers 13 residues. V was trimmed by 5 bases and J by 2 bases, leaving 8 bases between them. The CDR3 sequence: CASSHRPTDTQYF. The DNA for the CDR3 is TGTGCCAGCAGTCACAGGCCCACAGATACGCAGTATTTT.

This clonotype was seen many times. One base away lies a much larger clone, so this may be a sequencing read error. The gene calls are TRBV6-4 and TRBJ2-3; TRBD2 aligns across 8 bases. Germline CDR1 and CDR2: MRHNA and SNTAGT. CDR3 length equals 15 residues. Trimming cost V 5 bases and J 2 bases; bases outside gene matches: 6. The CDR3 loop is CASSQGAGATDTQYF. The CDR3 nucleotides read TGTGCCAGCAGTCAAGGAGCGGGGGCCACAGATACGCAGTATTTT.

V usage is TRBV6-6 and J usage is TRBJ2-7, with 8 positions matching TRBD1. This CDR3 contains 13 residues. The germline V gene encodes CDR1 MNHNY and CDR2 SVGAGI (reference sequence). Germline trimming cut 6 bases from V and 5 bases from J; bases unmatched to any gene: 6. Written as DNA, the CDR3 is TGTGCCAGCAGACCCAGGGGGCGGCACGAGCAGTACTTC. Its translation is CASRPRGRHEQYF.

V usage is TRBV7-9 and J usage is TRBJ2-2; D unclear. Germline V gene sequence: CDR1 SEHNR, CDR2 FQNEAQ (reference sequence). The CDR3 loop spans 11 amino acids. Between the trimmed V and J ends, which lost 9 bases and 3 bases, there was a span of 5 bases. In DNA form, the CDR3 reads TGTGCCAGTGGGGACACCGGGGAGCTGTTTTTT. It is translated as CASGDTGELFF.

The chain employs TRBV20-1 and TRBJ1-6, with TRBD1 as a possible D gene (5 bases). This CDR3 contains 17 residues. Germline V lookup: CDR1 DFQATT, CDR2 SNEGSKA (reference sequence). The V end lost 6 bases, the J end lost 7 bases, and 25 bases lay between the germline ends. The CDR3 loop is CSAEATNWPGRNSPLHF. In DNA form, the CDR3 reads TGCAGTGCGGAGGCTACGAACTGGCCGGGACGGAATTCACCCCTCCACTTT.

CDR3 DNA sequence: TGCAGTGCTGTCAGGGAGTACAATGAGCAGTTCTTC. It encodes CSAVREYNEQFF. The rearrangement uses TRBV20-1 and TRBJ2-1, with D perhaps given as TRBD1 or TRBD2 (5 bases each). This CDR3 has 12 amino acids. V shed 5 bases and J shed 4 bases, with 9 bases lying between them. The V gene's germline CDR1 is DFQATT and CDR2 SNEGSKA (reference sequence).

This clonotype was found many times. The V call is TRBV20-1, the J call TRBJ2-3; 8 bases align to TRBD2. With V trimmed by 0 bases and J by 5 bases, 13 bases remained unmatched. The V gene's germline CDR1 is DFQATT and CDR2 SNEGSKA (reference sequence). The CDR3 covers 17 residues. CDR3 DNA sequence: TGCAGTGCTAGAGATATCAAGCGGGAGTTATTGTTAGATACGCAGTATTTT. This codes for CSARDIKRELLLDTQYF.

This sequence joins TRBV2 and TRBJ2-1; D is undetermined. V lost 6 bases, J lost 8 bases, and 14 bases lay in between. Germline V gives CDR1 SNHLY, CDR2 FYNNEI. The CDR3 totals 13 residues. CDR3 in amino acids: CASSGDRIDEQFF. The DNA of the CDR3 is TGTGCCAGCAGCGGTGATAGGATCGATGAGCAGTTCTTC.

The chain joins TRBV20-1 to TRBJ1-4; 7 bases match TRBD1. This CDR3 is 14 amino acids long. The V segment lost 8 bases and the J segment 7 bases; nucleotides outside the gene matches: 13. Germline V gene lookup returns CDR1 DFQATT and CDR2 SNEGSKA (reference sequence). CDR3 residues: CSTRSDRDGEKLFF. As DNA, the CDR3 is TGCAGTACAAGATCTGACAGGGACGGTGAAAAACTGTTTTTT.

This clonotype has ten or more counts. The CDR3: CASRGGGETQYF. In DNA, the CDR3 is TGTGCCAGCAGGGGGGGAGGCGAGACCCAGTACTTC. The chain carries TRBV6-1 and TRBJ2-5, with D possibly matching TRBD2 (6 bases). There are 12 residues in the CDR3. Trimming took 6 bases from V and 5 from J, leaving 10 bases between them. Germline V gives CDR1 MNHNS, CDR2 SASEGT.

On this clonotype: A junction end diverges from the germline sequence, so it may reflect a read error. The J gene is TRBJ2-3, the V gene TRBV6-2 or TRBV6-3, with 11 bases matching TRBD2. Germline CDR1 is MNHEY and CDR2 is SVGEGT. The CDR3 length is 17 residues. In DNA, the CDR3 is TGTGCCAGCAGTCACTCGGGTAGCGGGGGGGCCACAGATACGCAGTATTTT. Translation: CASSHSGSGGATDTQYF.

On this clonotype itself: Because it lacks the conserved phenylalanine or tryptophan at the end, this CDR3 is likely a read error. This sequence joins TRBV6-1 and TRBJ1-2; D is unresolved. Germline CDR1 MNHNS, CDR2 SASEGT. V gave up 10 bases and J gave up 0 bases, with 9 bases separating them. The CDR3 is 12 residues long. The CDR3 loop reads CATTRANYGYTL. The CDR3 DNA reads as TGTGCCACCACACGTGCTAACTATGGCTACACCCTC.

This clonotype was detected many times. A read error may be the cause here, since a much bigger clone is one base away. The V call is TRBV20-1, the J call TRBJ2-1, with D unclear. Germline CDR1 is DFQATT and CDR2 is SNEGSKA (reference sequence). The CDR3 sequence is 11 residues long. CDR3 protein: CSARAYNEQSF. CDR3 sequence (DNA): TGCAGTGCTAGGGCCTACAATGAGCAGTCCTTC.